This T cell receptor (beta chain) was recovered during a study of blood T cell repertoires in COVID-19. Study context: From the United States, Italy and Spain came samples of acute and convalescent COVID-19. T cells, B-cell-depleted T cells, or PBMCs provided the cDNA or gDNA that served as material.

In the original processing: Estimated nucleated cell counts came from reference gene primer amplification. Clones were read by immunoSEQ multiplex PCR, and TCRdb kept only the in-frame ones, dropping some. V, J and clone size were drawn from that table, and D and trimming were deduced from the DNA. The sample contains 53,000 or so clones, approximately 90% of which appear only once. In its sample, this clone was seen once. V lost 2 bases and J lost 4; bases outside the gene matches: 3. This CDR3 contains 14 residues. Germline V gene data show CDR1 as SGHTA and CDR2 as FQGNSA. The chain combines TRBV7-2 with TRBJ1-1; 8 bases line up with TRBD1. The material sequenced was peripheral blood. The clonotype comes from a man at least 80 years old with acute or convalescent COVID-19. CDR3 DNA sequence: TGTGCCAGCAGCTTACAGGGGGCAATCACTGAAGCTTTCTTT. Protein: CASSLQGAITEAFF.